The rows below give T cell receptor beta chains drawn from one sample of a study of blood T cells in healthy people across ages. MiXCR was run by TCRdb on the 5' RACE reads, yielding one entry per CDR3 protein. This table holds roughly 1.4 million distinct CDR3 sequences, approximately 59% found once. The source material was blood. The receptors come from a man aged 18 to 35 in good health. CDR3s include the opening cysteine and the closing phenylalanine or tryptophan. D genes are given only for firm matches. Some rows have no size entry. The others give once, few or many, or a class for an expanded clone.

D | size | J | V | CDR3 | DNA
- | - | TRBJ2-7 | TRBV6-2/TRBV6-3 | CASSYDAPKIEQYF | TGTGCCAGCAGTTATGATGCACCGAAAATCGAGCAGTACTTC
- | once | TRBJ1-5 | TRBV2 | CASSGNGRDQPQHF | TGTGCCAGCAGTGGGAACGGGAGGGATCAGCCCCAGCATTTT
TRBD2 | - | TRBJ2-3 | TRBV29-1 | CSVEDAASGLTDTQYF | TGCAGCGTTGAAGATGCGGCTAGCGGGTTGACAGATACGCAGTATTTT
- | - | TRBJ2-7 | TRBV5-1 | CASSFSGQGNEQYF | TGCGCCAGCAGCTTCTCCGGCCAGGGCAACGAGCAGTACTTC
- | - | TRBJ2-5 | TRBV14 | CASSQFVAATQETQYF | TGTGCCAGCAGCCAATTCGTGGCGGCGACCCAAGAGACCCAGTACTTC
TRBD2 | - | TRBJ2-3 | TRBV11-2 | CASSSLPGGTQYF | TGTGCCAGCAGCTCCCTTCCGGGGGGTACGCAGTATTTT
TRBD2 | - | TRBJ2-1 | TRBV3-1 | CASSQNSGGTYNEQFF | TGTGCCAGCAGCCAAAATAGCGGGGGAACCTACAATGAGCAGTTCTTC
TRBD2 | - | TRBJ2-1 | TRBV29-1 | CSAFLDSGYLRKDEQFF | TGCAGCGCCTTTTTGGATAGCGGGTATCTCCGGAAGGATGAGCAGTTCTTC
- | few | TRBJ2-5 | TRBV7-6 | CASSLAASGSQETQYF | TGTGCCAGCAGCTTAGCCGCAAGTGGGTCCCAAGAGACCCAGTACTTC
- | - | TRBJ2-1 | TRBV18 | CASSPDRAGMLDEQFF | TGTGCCAGCTCGCCTGACCGGGCAGGGATGTTGGATGAGCAGTTCTTC
TRBD1 | - | TRBJ1-2 | TRBV6-5 | CATWTGAGYTF | TGTGCCACCTGGACAGGGGCCGGCTACACCTTC
- | - | TRBJ2-4 | TRBV2 | CASTEGIAKNIQYF | TGTGCCAGCACCGAGGGGATAGCCAAAAACATTCAGTACTTC